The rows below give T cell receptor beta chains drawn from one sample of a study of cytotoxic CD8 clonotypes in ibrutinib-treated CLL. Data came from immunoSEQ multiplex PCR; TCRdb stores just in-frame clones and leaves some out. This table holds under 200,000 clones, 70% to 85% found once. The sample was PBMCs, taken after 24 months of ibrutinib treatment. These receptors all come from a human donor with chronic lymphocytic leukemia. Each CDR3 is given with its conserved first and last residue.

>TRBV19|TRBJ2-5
CASRHPGREETQYF
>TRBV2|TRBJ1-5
CASVTGAGSNQPQHF
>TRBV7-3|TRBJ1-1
CASSLTSWSNTEAFF
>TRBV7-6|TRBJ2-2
CASSFQGFPGELFF
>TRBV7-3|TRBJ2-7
CASSLRTGAPIYEQYF
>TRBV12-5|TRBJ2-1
CASGPMGGWNEQFF
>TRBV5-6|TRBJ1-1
CASSLGRDTEAFF
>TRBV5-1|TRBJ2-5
CASSYSQETQYF
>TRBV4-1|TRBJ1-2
CASSQDWGAWGYTF
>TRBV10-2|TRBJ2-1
CASSEGRSSYNEQFF
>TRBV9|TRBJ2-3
CASSRQGPASTDTQYF
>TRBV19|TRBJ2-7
CASGTGSSYEQYF
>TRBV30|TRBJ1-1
CAWIKGQSNTEAFF
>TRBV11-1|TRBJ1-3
CASSLRASGNTIYF
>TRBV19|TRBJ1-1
CASSPTLQGEAFF
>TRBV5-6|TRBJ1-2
CASSFRGAGYTF
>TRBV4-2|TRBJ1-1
CASSHEDTEAFF
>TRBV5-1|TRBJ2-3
CASHRTQGKGSDTQYF
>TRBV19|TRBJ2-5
CASSIGRSKETQYF
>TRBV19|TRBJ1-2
CASSEGRRIYGYTF